Listed here are 20 T cell receptor beta chains from one sample, sequenced in a study of a mutant IDH1 vaccine in newly diagnosed glioma. For these TCRs, the target antigens are not known. Documented time point: week 35, safety follow-up. Every vaccine dose comprised 300 ug of mutant IDH1 20-mer peptide plus topical imiquimod. Profiling relied on immunoSEQ multiplex PCR, and the TCRdb table lists in-frame clones only, not all of them. Of fewer than 55,000 clones in the sample, 81% were seen once. The specimen was PBMCs, collected from a glioma patient whose treatment included an IDH1 peptide vaccine. Every receptor here comes from a woman in her 40s with glioma. Some clones in this sample may be carry-over from other donors' samples.

The chain recombines TRBV5-5 with TRBJ1-4; D is possibly TRBD1 (5 bases). Looked up from germline, CDR1 is SGHKS and CDR2 is YYEKEE (reference sequence). The CDR3 is made up of 13 amino acids. V was shortened by 1 base and J by 10 bases, with 11 bases between the two germline ends. CDR3 sequence: CASSLSSGGKLFF. The CDR3 DNA reads as TGTGCCAGCAGCTTGTCATCCGGGGGAAAACTGTTTTTT.

This chain uses TRBV29-1 with TRBJ2-3; weak D call: TRBD1 (5 bases). V was clipped by 4 bases and J by 0 bases, with 11 bases between them. Germline lookup yields CDR1 SQVTM and CDR2 ANQGSEA. The CDR3 spans 14 residues. CDR3 amino acids: CSVAQGRSTDTQYF. CDR3 DNA: TGCAGCGTTGCTCAGGGCCGGAGCACAGATACGCAGTATTTT.

This clone is a singleton in its sample. The J gene is TRBJ2-1, the V gene TRBV12-1. TRBV12-1 is an annotated pseudogene. The CDR3 has 13 amino acids. Here the CDR3 DNA reads TGTGCCAGCAGCTCCGGGCCCTGCTATGAGCAGTTCTTC. Its protein product is CASSSGPCYEQFF.

The CDR3 region has the DNA TGTGCCAGAGGGACAGGGGATGGGTACGAGCAGTACTTC. Amino acids: CARGTGDGYEQYF. The J gene is TRBJ2-7, the V gene TRBV2, with TRBD1 identical over 10 bases. Germline CDR1 reads SNHLY; CDR2 reads FYNNEI. The CDR3 runs 13 residues. V gave up 9 bases and J gave up 4 bases; unmatched junction bases: 6.

V and J are TRBV20-1 and TRBJ2-1, with 7 bases fitting TRBD2. The CDR3 has 11 residues. V lost 3 bases, J lost 10 bases, and 3 bases stayed unmatched. Germline CDR1 DFQATT, CDR2 SNEGSKA (reference sequence). The CDR3 bases are TGCAGTGCTAGTCTTAGCGGGGAGCAGTTCTTC. Protein product: CSASLSGEQFF.

This chain joins TRBV5-4 and TRBJ2-7; 12 nucleotides align to TRBD2. The germline CDR1 and CDR2 sequences are SGHNT and YYREEE (reference sequence). V was pared by 4 bases and J by 3 bases, with 8 bases of the junction left unmatched. The CDR3 is 16 amino acids. The CDR3 sequence: CASSLSRTSGDYEQYF. In DNA form, the CDR3 reads TGTGCCAGCAGCCTCTCACGGACTAGCGGGGACTACGAGCAGTACTTC.

This clone has only one observation. The CDR3 DNA reads as TGTGCCAGCAGGGGTGCCACCAGGGGCTATAACACTGAAGCTTTCTTT. It codes for CASRGATRGYNTEAFF. The chain links TRBV2 to TRBJ1-1; D might be TRBD1 (6 bases). Germline V gene sequence: CDR1 SNHLY, CDR2 FYNNEI. Deletions cut 6 bases from V and 2 bases from J, with 19 bases between. The CDR3 is 16 residues long.

The chain joins TRBV5-1 to TRBJ2-7; TRBD1 aligns across 9 bases. Germline V gene data show CDR1 as SGHRS and CDR2 as YFSETQ. Trimming removed 2 bases from V and 2 bases from J; junction bases left unmatched: 5. The CDR3 covers 15 residues. CDR3 loop: CASSLIRDRAYEQYF. Written as DNA, the CDR3 is TGCGCCAGCAGCTTAATTCGGGACAGGGCCTACGAGCAGTACTTC.

The CDR3 DNA sequence: TGTGCCAGCAGCCTTCGACTAGCGGGGGGAAGAGATACGCAGTATTTT. Its translation is CASSLRLAGGRDTQYF. The chain has TRBV7-2 and TRBJ2-3; 13 nucleotides match TRBD2. The CDR3 consists of 16 residues. V dropped 5 bases and J dropped 5; count of bases not matched to a gene: 7. Germline V gene data show CDR1 as SGHTA and CDR2 as FQGNSA.

This chain joins TRBV7-9 and TRBJ1-6; perhaps TRBD1 as D (6 bases). The CDR3 loop spans 14 amino acids. V lost 5 bases to trimming and J lost 7 bases, with 12 bases between them. Germline CDR1 SEHNR, CDR2 FQNEAQ (reference sequence). Written as DNA, the CDR3 is TGTGCCAGCAGCCTAGGGGGGGGCAATTCACCCCTCCACTTT. Translating gives CASSLGGGNSPLHF.

The V and J genes are TRBV19 and TRBJ2-3; 13 nucleotides line up with TRBD2. Germline-derived CDR1 and CDR2 are LNHDA and SQIVND (reference sequence). Trimming cost V 3 bases and J 6 bases; bases outside gene matches: 3. CDR3 size: 15 residues. The CDR3 reads CASSIRTSGSDTQYF. CDR3 sequence (DNA): TGTGCCAGTAGTATCAGGACTAGCGGGAGTGATACGCAGTATTTT.

The chain is built from TRBV7-9 and TRBJ1-2; D perhaps matches TRBD1 (5 bases). V was pared by 8 bases and J by 8 bases, with 12 bases between. The CDR3 covers 11 residues. Germline CDR1 SEHNR, CDR2 FQNEAQ (reference sequence). The CDR3 is CASGRVAGYTF. Here the CDR3 DNA reads TGTGCCAGCGGCAGGGTTGCCGGCTACACCTTC.

The rearrangement links TRBV27 to TRBJ2-3; D unresolved. V shed 8 bases and J shed 6 bases, with 3 bases lying between them. CDR1 and CDR2 from the germline V gene are MNHEY and SMNVEV (reference sequence). The CDR3 covers 9 residues. The CDR3 DNA follows: TGTGCCAGCGGCGATACGCAGTATTTT. Its translation: CASGDTQYF.

V is TRBV6-1 and J is TRBJ1-2; tentative D call: TRBD1 (5 bases). Germline V CDR1 and CDR2: MNHNS, SASEGT. Trimming left V 4 bases short and J 4 bases short, with 13 bases between. CDR3 length: 14 residues. The CDR3 DNA follows: TGTGCCAGCAGTGGGGACCGGGGACGCTATGGCTACACCTTC. Its protein product is CASSGDRGRYGYTF.

A single count supports this clone. The rearrangement links TRBV19 to TRBJ2-1; TRBD2 agrees at 12 bases. Germline V gene data show CDR1 as LNHDA and CDR2 as SQIVND (reference sequence). The CDR3 spans 16 residues. The V and J ends lost 5 bases and 6 bases, in that order; junction bases with no gene match: 8. The CDR3 sequence: CASSDGLAGTRNEQFF. In nucleotides, the CDR3 is TGTGCCAGTAGTGACGGACTAGCGGGAACTCGCAATGAGCAGTTCTTC.

The rearrangement joins TRBV10-2 to TRBJ1-1; the D gene is possibly TRBD1 (5 bases). The V gene lost 7 bases and the J gene lost 0 bases, with 9 bases spanning the gap. The germline V gene has CDR1 WSHSY and CDR2 SAAADI. The CDR3 sequence is 13 residues long. The CDR3 DNA reads as TGCGCCAGCAAACGACAGATGAACACTGAAGCTTTCTTT. Translated, it gives CASKRQMNTEAFF.

The chain carries TRBV14 and TRBJ1-5; unclear D gene. Trimming took off 0 bases at V and 0 bases at J, with 12 bases between the two ends. The CDR3 has 17 amino acids. Germline V gene data show CDR1 as SGHDN and CDR2 as FVKESK. The DNA for the CDR3 is TGTGCCAGCAGCCAAGAAGTATGGGCCTATAGCAATCAGCCCCAGCATTTT. It encodes CASSQEVWAYSNQPQHF.

The rearrangement links TRBV7-6 to TRBJ1-5; D is unclear. CDR1 SGHVS and CDR2 FNYEAQ come from the germline V gene. V lost 1 base, J lost 5 bases, and 12 bases lay in between. The length of the CDR3 is 15 residues. CDR3 sequence reads: CASSLEAGAYQPQHF. The CDR3 DNA reads as TGTGCCAGCAGCTTAGAGGCAGGAGCTTATCAGCCCCAGCATTTT. Full variable domain (outside the CDR3, taken from reference TRBV7-6 and TRBJ1-5): GAGVSQSPRYKVTKRGQDVALRCDPISGHVSLYWYRQALGQGPEFLTYFNYEAQQDKSGLPNDRFSAERPEGSISTLTIQRTEQRDSAMYRCASSLEAGAYQPQHFGDGTRLSIL.

The chain employs TRBV7-2 and TRBJ1-3, with D unresolved. The CDR3 is made up of 15 amino acids. Per the germline V gene, CDR1 is SGHTA and CDR2 is FQGNSA. With 2 bases removed from V and 0 bases from J, the gap between germline ends came to 8 bases. This CDR3 is CASSLRWSSGNTIYF. The CDR3 DNA is TGTGCCAGCAGCTTAAGGTGGAGCTCTGGAAACACCATATATTTT.

This chain joins TRBV11-1 and TRBJ2-5; the match to TRBD2 covers 11 bases. This CDR3 is built from 16 residues. V lost 5 bases to trimming and J lost 6 bases; unmatched junction nucleotides: 11. Germline assignment: CDR1 SGHAT and CDR2 FQDESV (reference sequence). The CDR3 sequence: CASSGLIAGGPKTQYF. Written as DNA, the CDR3 is TGTGCCAGCAGCGGGCTTATAGCGGGGGGGCCAAAGACCCAGTACTTC. The entire variable domain, with the rest obtained from reference TRBV11-1 and TRBJ2-5, is as follows: EAEVAQSPRYKITEKSQAVAFWCDPISGHATLYWYRQILGQGPELLVQFQDESVVDDSQLPKDRFSAERLKGVDSTLKIQPAELGDSAMYLCASSGLIAGGPKTQYFGPGTRLLVL.